A selection of T cell receptor beta chains follows, all from one sample in a study of human T cells and chemical hapten exposure. TCRdb re-derived calls from the RACE reads in MiXCR, one entry per CDR3 protein. The data contain tens of thousands of distinct CDR3 sequences, roughly a tenth of them singletons. The sample consisted of whole blood, taken in connection with sensitization to the hapten diphenylcyclopropenone (DPC). The origin of the receptors is a man aged 35 to 55 with alopecia areata. Some clones in this sample may be carry-over from other donors' samples. Each CDR3 is given with its conserved first and last residue. A D gene is named only where the DNA matches it firmly. Size is stated for part of the rows, as once, few or many counts, or as a class when the clone is expanded.

TRBV5-6,TRBJ1-1,.,few,CASSLQGGPNTEAFF,TGTGCCAGCAGCTTGCAAGGAGGACCGAACACTGAAGCTTTCTTT
TRBV28,TRBJ1-4,.,.,CASSLSVATNEKLFF,TGTGCCAGCAGTTTATCGGTTGCAACTAATGAAAAACTGTTTTTT
TRBV12-3/TRBV12-4,TRBJ1-2,TRBD1,few,CASTRLTGANYGYTF,TGTGCCAGCACGCGCTTGACAGGGGCCAACTATGGCTACACCTTC
TRBV27,TRBJ1-6,.,few,CASRDGSAHNSPLHF,TGTGCCAGCAGGGACGGATCTGCCCATAATTCACCCCTCCACTTT
TRBV6-1,TRBJ2-3,TRBD2,few,CASRGTSGTNTQYF,TGTGCCAGCAGGGGGACTAGCGGGACAAACACGCAGTATTTT
TRBV20-1,TRBJ2-5,.,.,CSARDWGAQETQYF,TGCAGTGCTAGAGATTGGGGAGCTCAAGAGACCCAGTACTTC
TRBV7-8,TRBJ1-5,TRBD1,few,CASSSQGFQPQHF,TGTGCCAGCAGCTCACAGGGGTTTCAGCCCCAGCATTTT
TRBV7-2,TRBJ2-1,TRBD2,few,CASSLVPRGVSSYNEQFF,TGTGCCAGCAGCTTAGTTCCGCGGGGGGTGAGCTCCTACAATGAGCAGTTCTTC
TRBV5-1,TRBJ1-2,TRBD1,few,CASSLGDSTPGGYTF,TGCGCCAGCAGCTTGGGGGACAGCACGCCCGGGGGCTACACCTTC
TRBV28,TRBJ1-1,.,few,CASSPWGTANTEAFF,TGTGCCAGCAGTCCATGGGGGACGGCGAACACTGAAGCTTTCTTT
TRBV7-2,TRBJ1-1,TRBD1,.,CASSSRQGVLTRRLENTEAFF,TGTGCCAGCAGCTCGCGACAGGGAGTTTTAACTCGGAGATTGGAGAACACTGAAGCTTTCTTT
TRBV6-5,TRBJ2-1,.,.,CASSYDRVYNEQFF,TGTGCCAGCAGTTACGACAGAGTCTACAATGAGCAGTTCTTC
TRBV25-1,TRBJ1-2,.,few,CASTPTQRNYGYTF,TGTGCCAGCACCCCAACACAACGTAACTATGGCTACACCTTC
TRBV7-7,TRBJ2-5,.,.,CASSLGAVHETQYF,TGTGCTAGCAGCTTAGGAGCAGTACATGAGACCCAGTACTTC
TRBV19,TRBJ1-5,TRBD1,.,CASSEDRGSGQPQHF,TGTGCCAGTAGTGAGGACAGGGGATCAGGTCAGCCCCAGCATTTT
TRBV6-2/TRBV6-3,TRBJ1-2,.,many,CASNQSSKRNYGYTF,TGTGCCAGCAATCAAAGCAGTAAGAGAAACTATGGCTACACCTTC
TRBV12-3/TRBV12-4,TRBJ1-5,.,few,CASSFGDSDQPQHF,TGTGCCAGCAGTTTCGGAGACTCCGATCAGCCCCAGCATTTT
TRBV29-1,TRBJ2-1,TRBD2,few,CSVEGTRSYEQFF,TGCAGCGTTGAGGGGACTAGGTCTTATGAGCAGTTCTTC
TRBV12-2,TRBJ2-2,.,.,CASRLVVQRETNTGELFF,TGTGCAAGTCGCTTAGTGGTACAGCGGGAGACGAACACCGGGGAGCTGTTTTTT
TRBV6-2/TRBV6-3,TRBJ1-6,TRBD1,many,CASSRGQVHSPLHF,TGTGCCAGCAGTCGAGGACAGGTCCATTCACCCCTCCACTTT
TRBV9,TRBJ2-2,TRBD1,few,CASSLTGANTGELFF,TGTGCCAGCAGCCTGACAGGGGCGAACACCGGGGAGCTGTTTTTT
TRBV7-6,TRBJ2-3,.,.,CASSFGQAQDTQYF,TGTGCCAGCAGCTTCGGTCAGGCCCAGGATACGCAGTATTTT
TRBV15,TRBJ2-5,.,.,CATSRDRRTEETQYF,TGTGCCACCAGCAGAGATCGAAGGACAGAAGAGACCCAGTACTTC
TRBV20-1,TRBJ1-5,.,few,CSAFQSGTPGIYSNQPQHF,TGCAGTGCTTTCCAATCAGGAACACCCGGGATTTATAGCAATCAGCCCCAGCATTTT
TRBV28,TRBJ1-3,TRBD1,.,CASSSTGGSNTIYF,TGTGCCAGCAGTAGTACAGGGGGCTCAAACACCATATATTTT
TRBV7-9,TRBJ2-3,.,few,CASSAPPSDTDTQYF,TGTGCCAGCAGCGCGCCTCCCTCGGACACAGATACGCAGTATTTT
TRBV28,TRBJ2-7,.,few,CASSFGTEEQYF,TGTGCCAGCAGTTTTGGGACGGAAGAGCAGTACTTC
TRBV7-3,TRBJ1-4,.,.,CASSLGTIANEKLFF,TGTGCCAGCAGCTTGGGGACGATCGCTAATGAAAAACTGTTTTTT
TRBV6-6,TRBJ2-6,.,.,CASSYSVGANVLTF,TGTGCCAGCAGTTACTCGGTTGGGGCCAACGTCCTGACTTTC
TRBV4-2,TRBJ2-5,.,few,CASSQGRRETQYF,TGTGCCAGCAGCCAAGGTCGGAGGGAGACCCAGTACTTC
TRBV2,TRBJ2-2,TRBD2,few,CASVGLAVVTGELFF,TGTGCCAGCGTGGGGCTAGCGGTCGTAACCGGGGAGCTGTTTTTT
TRBV20-1,TRBJ2-3,.,few,CSARRIGEGTDTQYF,TGCAGTGCTAGACGGATAGGGGAGGGCACAGATACGCAGTATTTT
TRBV3-1,TRBJ2-2,TRBD2,few,CASSQDLVSGRTGELFF,TGTGCCAGCAGCCAAGATTTAGTTAGCGGGAGAACCGGGGAGCTGTTTTTT
TRBV6-1,TRBJ2-3,TRBD2,.,CASSSGSLGDTQYF,TGTGCCAGCAGTAGCGGGAGTCTCGGAGATACGCAGTATTTT
TRBV28,TRBJ1-1,.,.,CASTQGRGYMNTEAFF,TGTGCCAGCACCCAAGGGAGGGGATACATGAACACTGAAGCTTTCTTT
TRBV18,TRBJ1-6,TRBD1,many,CASSPGQGNNSPLHF,TGTGCCAGCTCACCGGGACAGGGGAATAATTCACCCCTCCACTTT
TRBV27,TRBJ2-2,.,.,CASSFYSVLTGELFF,TGTGCCAGCAGTTTCTACTCCGTCCTCACCGGGGAGCTGTTTTTT
TRBV5-1,TRBJ2-3,TRBD2,few,CASSLTSGVDTQYF,TGCGCCAGCAGCTTGACTAGCGGGGTAGATACGCAGTATTTT
TRBV5-1,TRBJ2-5,.,.,CASSSLSGQETQYF,TGCGCCAGCAGCTCCCTTAGCGGACAAGAGACCCAGTACTTC
TRBV5-6,TRBJ1-4,.,few,CASSLGGYNEKLFF,TGTGCCAGCAGCTTGGGCGGCTATAATGAAAAACTGTTTTTT
TRBV7-2,TRBJ1-6,TRBD1,many,CASSPQGMAPLHF,TGTGCCAGCAGCCCACAGGGGATGGCACCCCTCCACTTT
TRBV5-6,TRBJ2-7,.,.,CASSRTYEQYF,TGTGCCAGCAGCCGAACCTACGAGCAGTACTTC